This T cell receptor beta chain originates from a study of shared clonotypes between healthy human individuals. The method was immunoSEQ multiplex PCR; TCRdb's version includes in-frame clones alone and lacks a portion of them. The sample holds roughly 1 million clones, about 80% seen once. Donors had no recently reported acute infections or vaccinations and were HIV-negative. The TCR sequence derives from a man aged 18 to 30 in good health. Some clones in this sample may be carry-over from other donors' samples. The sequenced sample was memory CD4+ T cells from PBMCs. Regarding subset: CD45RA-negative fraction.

For the CDR3, the DNA is TGTGCCATCAGTGAGTTCGCCAAAAACATTCAGTACTTC. It encodes CAISEFAKNIQYF. The chain joins TRBV10-3 to TRBJ2-4; D gene ambiguous. Germline V gene lookup returns CDR1 ENHRY and CDR2 SYGVKD. This CDR3 contains 13 residues. V was trimmed by 1 base and J by 1 base, leaving 2 bases between them.